This T cell receptor (beta chain) comes out of a study of blood T cell repertoires in COVID-19. Study background: Sample material is recorded as cDNA or gDNA derived from T cells, B-cell-depleted T cells, or PBMCs.

Measured with immunoSEQ multiplex PCR; TCRdb has only the in-frame clones, and not every one. The profile shows 150,000 to 200,000 clones, around 92% of them singletons. The CDR3 consists of 17 residues. The sample was peripheral blood. This receptor was identified in a young man with COVID-19, enrolled during active disease. The chain employs TRBV21-1 and TRBJ2-1; the table names TRBD2, a call not compared with the DNA. TRBV21-1 is classified as a pseudogene. In DNA, the CDR3 is TGTGCCAGCAGCAAAGGGTATGGGACTAGCGGCTACAATGAGCAGTTCTTC. Translated, it gives CASSKGYGTSGYNEQFF.